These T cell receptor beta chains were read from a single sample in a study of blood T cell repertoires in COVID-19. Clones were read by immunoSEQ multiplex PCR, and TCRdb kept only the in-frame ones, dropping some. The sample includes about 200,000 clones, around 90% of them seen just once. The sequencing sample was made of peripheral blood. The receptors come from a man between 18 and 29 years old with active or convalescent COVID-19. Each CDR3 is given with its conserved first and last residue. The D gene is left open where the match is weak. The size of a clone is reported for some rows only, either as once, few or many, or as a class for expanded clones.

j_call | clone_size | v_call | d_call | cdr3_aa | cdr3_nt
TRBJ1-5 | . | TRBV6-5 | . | CASSKHINQPQHF | TGTGCCAGCAGTAAGCATATAAATCAGCCCCAGCATTTT
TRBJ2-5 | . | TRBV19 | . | CASRIGSSMETQYF | TGTGCCAGTAGAATCGGGAGTTCCATGGAGACCCAGTACTTC
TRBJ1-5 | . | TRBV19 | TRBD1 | CASSIGTGSNQPQHF | TGTGCCAGTAGTATCGGGACAGGGAGCAATCAGCCCCAGCATTTT
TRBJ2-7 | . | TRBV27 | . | CASSLTGFYEQYF | TGTGCCAGCAGTCTGACAGGATTCTACGAGCAGTACTTC
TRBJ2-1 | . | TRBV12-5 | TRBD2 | CASGLVSLAGKVEQFF | TGTGCTAGTGGTTTGGTCTCCCTAGCGGGAAAGGTTGAGCAGTTCTTC
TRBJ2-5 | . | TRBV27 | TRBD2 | CASSLRGIGGLAGGPKTQYF | TGTGCCAGCAGTTTACGGGGGATCGGCGGACTAGCGGGAGGGCCAAAGACCCAGTACTTC
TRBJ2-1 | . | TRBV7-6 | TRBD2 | CASSFGRLSSYNEQFF | TGTGCCAGCAGCTTCGGGAGGCTGAGCTCCTACAATGAGCAGTTCTTC
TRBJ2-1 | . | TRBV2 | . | CASRAGTLPHNEQFF | TGTGCCAGCAGAGCCGGGACTCTACCCCACAATGAGCAGTTCTTC
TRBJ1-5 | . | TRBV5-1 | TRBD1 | CASSETGDQPQHF | TGCGCCAGCAGCGAGACAGGGGATCAGCCCCAGCATTTT
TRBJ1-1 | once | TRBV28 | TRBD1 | CASSLNRGKEAFF | TGTGCCAGCAGTTTGAACAGGGGGAAGGAAGCTTTCTTT
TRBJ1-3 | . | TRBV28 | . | CASSLLTLWGQMGSLDGNTIYF | TGTGCCAGCAGTTTATTGACATTGTGGGGACAAATGGGTTCGTTGGATGGCAACACCATATATTTT
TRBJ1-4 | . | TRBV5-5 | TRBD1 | CASNPSGQGVEKLFF | TGTGCCAGCAACCCAAGTGGACAGGGGGTGGAAAAACTGTTTTTT
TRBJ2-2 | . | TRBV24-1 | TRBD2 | CATSDRRGGTTGELFF | TGTGCCACCAGTGACCGCCGGGGGGGGACCACCGGGGAGCTGTTTTTT
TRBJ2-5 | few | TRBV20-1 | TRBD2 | CSASPGTSASFGETQYF | TGCAGTGCTAGTCCCGGGACTAGCGCATCTTTTGGGGAGACCCAGTACTTC
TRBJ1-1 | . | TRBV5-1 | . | CASSSGPNTEAFF | TGCGCCAGCAGCTCAGGGCCGAACACTGAAGCTTTCTTT
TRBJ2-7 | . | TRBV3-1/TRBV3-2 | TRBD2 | CASSQDQWTSGRLSRLYEQYF | TGTGCCAGCAGCCAAGACCAATGGACTAGCGGGAGACTCTCCCGTCTCTACGAGCAGTACTTC
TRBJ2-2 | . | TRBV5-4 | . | CANSAGIQGSGELFF | TGTGCCAACTCAGCTGGGATTCAGGGGTCCGGGGAGCTGTTTTTT
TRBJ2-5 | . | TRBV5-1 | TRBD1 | CASSLGGQGAIQETQYF | TGCGCCAGCAGCTTGGGGGGACAGGGGGCGATCCAAGAGACCCAGTACTTC
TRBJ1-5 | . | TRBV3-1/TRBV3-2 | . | CASSQRQGNQPQHF | TGTGCCAGCAGCCAACGACAGGGCAATCAGCCCCAGCATTTT
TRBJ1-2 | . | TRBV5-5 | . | CASSFGPGGSYGYTF | .
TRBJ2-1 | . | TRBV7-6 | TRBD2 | CASSLVGLAGGPYNEQFF | TGTGCCAGCAGCTTAGTTGGACTAGCGGGAGGGCCGTACAATGAGCAGTTCTTC
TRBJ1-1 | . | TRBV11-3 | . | CASSSLGGAEAFF | TGTGCCAGCAGCTCTCTGGGGGGGGCTGAAGCTTTCTTT
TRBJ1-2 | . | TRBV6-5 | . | CASSYSKGGYGYTF | TGTGCCAGCAGTTACTCGAAGGGAGGTTATGGCTACACCTTC
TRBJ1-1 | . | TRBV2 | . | CASSDPSGLPADTEAFF | TGTGCCAGCAGTGACCCTTCAGGGCTCCCCGCGGACACTGAAGCTTTCTTT
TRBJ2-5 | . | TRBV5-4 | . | CASSFPPAGETQYF | TGTGCCAGCAGCTTCCCTCCCGCCGGGGAGACCCAGTACTTC
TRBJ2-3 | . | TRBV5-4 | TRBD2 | CASSGAGAEDTQYF | TGTGCCAGCAGCGGCGCGGGAGCCGAAGATACGCAGTATTTT
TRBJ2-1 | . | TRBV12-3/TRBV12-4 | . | CASRSDNEQFF | TGTGCCAGCAGGTCCGACAATGAGCAGTTCTTC
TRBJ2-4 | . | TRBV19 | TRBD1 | CASSTRGSAKNIQYF | TGTGCCAGTAGTACCAGGGGGTCGGCCAAAAACATTCAGTACTTC
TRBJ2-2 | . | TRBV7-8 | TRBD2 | CASSLFPPSRGANTGELFF | TGTGCCAGCAGCTTATTCCCCCCTTCGCGGGGGGCCAACACCGGGGAGCTGTTTTTT
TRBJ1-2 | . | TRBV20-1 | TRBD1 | CSASWAGGNYGYTF | TGCAGTGCTAGTTGGGCAGGGGGTAACTATGGCTACACCTTC
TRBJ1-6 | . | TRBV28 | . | CASTGTHNSPLHF | TGTGCCAGCACGGGGACACATAATTCACCCCTCCACTTT
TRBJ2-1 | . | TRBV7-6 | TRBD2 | CASSLGGLAGGRLNEQFF | TGTGCCAGCAGCTTAGGGGGACTAGCGGGAGGCCGTTTGAATGAGCAGTTCTTC
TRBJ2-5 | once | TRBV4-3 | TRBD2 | CASSPNIAGRDGETQYF | TGCGCCAGCAGTCCAAACATAGCGGGTCGGGATGGGGAGACCCAGTACTTC
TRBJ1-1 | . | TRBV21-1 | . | CASRELNTEAFF | TGTGCCAGCAGAGAGTTGAACACTGAAGCTTTCTTT
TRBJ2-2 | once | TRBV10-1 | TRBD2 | CASSDYRTSGSRTGELFF | TGCGCCAGCAGTGATTACCGCACTAGCGGGAGTCGAACCGGGGAGCTGTTTTTT
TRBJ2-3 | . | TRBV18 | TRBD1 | CASSPHGRTGDTQYF | TGTGCCAGCTCACCACATGGCAGGACAGGAGATACGCAGTATTTT
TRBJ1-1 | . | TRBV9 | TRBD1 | CASSGLQGQVAFF | TGTGCCAGCAGCGGACTACAGGGACAGGTAGCTTTCTTT
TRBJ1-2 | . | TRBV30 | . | CAWTGGRDYGYTF | TGTGCCTGGACCGGCGGCAGGGACTATGGCTACACCTTC
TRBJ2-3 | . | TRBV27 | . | CASSLFGRADTQYF | TGTGCCAGCAGTTTATTCGGGAGAGCCGATACGCAGTATTTT
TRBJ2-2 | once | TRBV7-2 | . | CASSPRVGELFF | TGTGCCAGCAGCCCCCGGGTCGGGGAGCTGTTTTTT
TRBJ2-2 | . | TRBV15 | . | CATSTPQVGPGFSTGELFF | TGTGCCACCAGCACCCCCCAGGTGGGGCCAGGTTTCTCCACCGGGGAGCTGTTTTTT
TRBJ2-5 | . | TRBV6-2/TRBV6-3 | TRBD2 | CASSQLGRLAGDKRETQYF | TGTGCCAGCAGCCAACTCGGGAGACTAGCGGGAGATAAAAGGGAGACCCAGTACTTC
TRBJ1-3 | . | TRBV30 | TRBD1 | CAWAWDSRNTIYF | TGTGCCTGGGCTTGGGACAGCCGAAACACCATATATTTT
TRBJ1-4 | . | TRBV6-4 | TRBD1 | CASRGTQKGQGYPIRSIF | TGTGCCAGCAGGGGAACACAAAAAGGACAGGGTTATCCCATTCGGTCAATTTTT
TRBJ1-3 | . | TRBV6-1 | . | CASSESPRLSGNTIYF | TGTGCCAGCAGTGAGTCTCCGAGACTCTCTGGAAACACCATATATTTT
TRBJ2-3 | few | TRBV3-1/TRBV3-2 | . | CASSPIALSTDTQYF | TGTGCCAGCAGCCCCATAGCGCTTAGCACAGATACGCAGTATTTT
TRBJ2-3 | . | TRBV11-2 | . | CASSLFRDTQYF | TGTGCCAGCAGCTTATTCAGGGATACGCAGTATTTT
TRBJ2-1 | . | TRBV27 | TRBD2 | CASSVGLALEQFF | TGTGCCAGCAGTGTGGGACTAGCACTTGAGCAGTTCTTC
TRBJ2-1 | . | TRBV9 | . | CASSVFFNEQFF | TGTGCCAGCAGCGTATTCTTCAATGAGCAGTTCTTC
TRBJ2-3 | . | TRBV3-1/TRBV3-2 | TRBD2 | CASSEGLAGFTDTQYF | TGTGCCAGCAGCGAAGGACTAGCGGGATTCACAGATACGCAGTATTTT
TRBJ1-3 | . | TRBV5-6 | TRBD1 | CASSQDRGLGNTIYF | TGTGCCAGCAGTCAGGACAGGGGGCTTGGAAACACCATATATTTT
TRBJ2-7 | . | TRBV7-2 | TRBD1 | CASSLVTGSEQYF | TGTGCCAGCAGCTTAGTGACAGGGTCCGAGCAGTACTTC
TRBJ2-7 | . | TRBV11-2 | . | CASSPLRSQGPYEQYF | TGTGCCAGCAGCCCCCTCAGGTCCCAGGGGCCCTACGAGCAGTACTTC
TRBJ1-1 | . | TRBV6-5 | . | CASSRFQDSSLEAFF | TGTGCCAGCAGCCGCTTTCAGGACAGCTCCCTTGAAGCTTTCTTT
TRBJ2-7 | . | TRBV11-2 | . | CASSLDYTPLIRF | TGTGCCAGCAGCTTAGATTACACACCCCTGATCCGTTTC